These 6 T cell receptor beta chains were all obtained from the same sample, sequenced in a study of blood T cell repertoires in COVID-19. Measured with immunoSEQ multiplex PCR; TCRdb has only the in-frame clones, and not every one. The sample has fewer than 75,000 clones, about 88% seen once. The sequencing sample was made of peripheral blood. Receptors originate from a man aged 70-80 years with acute or convalescent COVID-19.

J is TRBJ2-3 and V is TRBV9, with 11 bases lining up with TRBD1. CDR1 is SGDLS, CDR2 YYNGEE, per germline. The junction had 9 bases not matched to a gene; V was cut back by 4 bases and J by 2 bases. There are 17 residues in the CDR3. The CDR3 sequence: CASSPRTGGAYTDTQYF. CDR3 coding DNA: TGTGCCAGCAGCCCACGGACAGGGGGCGCCTACACAGATACGCAGTATTTT.

This chain uses TRBV5-1 with TRBJ1-2; D is perhaps TRBD1 (6 bases). This CDR3 has 16 amino acids. Germline V gene data show CDR1 as SGHRS and CDR2 as YFSETQ. With 1 base removed from V and 3 bases from J, the gap between germline ends came to 16 bases. CDR3 DNA: TGCGCCAGCAGCTTGAATCCCCCAGGGGCGGACTATGGCTACACCTTC. It encodes CASSLNPPGADYGYTF.

The genes are TRBV30 and TRBJ2-7; D is possibly TRBD1 (6 bases). The CDR3 extends over 13 amino acids. CDR1 is GTSNPN and CDR2 is SVGIG in the germline V gene (reference sequence). Trimming stripped 3 bases from V and 3 bases from J, with 12 bases between. The CDR3 spells CAWSGKDSYEQYF. The CDR3 DNA reads as TGTGCCTGGAGCGGCAAGGACAGCTACGAGCAGTACTTC.

The chain is built from TRBV5-1 and TRBJ2-7; 7 bases line up with TRBD1. From germline, CDR1 is SGHRS and CDR2 YFSETQ. The CDR3 covers 15 residues. V lost 4 bases, J lost 0 bases, and 7 bases stayed unmatched. CDR3 bases: TGCGCCAGCAGCAATAGGGACAGCTTCTCCTACGAGCAGTACTTC. It yields the protein CASSNRDSFSYEQYF.

This clone has a single count. This chain uses TRBV28 with TRBJ1-2; possibly TRBD1 for D (5 bases). Trimming shortened V by 2 bases and J by 5 bases, and 15 bases separated the two germline ends. This CDR3 contains 15 residues. Germline V lookup: CDR1 MDHEN, CDR2 SYDVKM. CDR3 in DNA: TGTGCCAGCAGTTTAACGTCCACCGGGGGTTATGGCTACACCTTC. Its translation: CASSLTSTGGYGYTF.

The CDR3 nucleotides are TGCAGCGTTAGGGACAGGGGCACAGATACGCAGTATTTT. This codes for CSVRDRGTDTQYF. The chain has TRBV29-1 and TRBJ2-3; TRBD1 matches at 9 bases. The CDR3 length is 13 residues. Germline V gene lookup returns CDR1 SQVTM and CDR2 ANQGSEA. V lost 5 bases to trimming and J lost 1 base; unmatched junction nucleotides: 1.